The 13 T cell receptor beta chains listed next were all sequenced from one sample in a study of cytomegalovirus exposure and HLA in healthy donors. Researchers ran the PCR with 60 Vbeta and 13 Jbeta primers. The repertoire was sequenced with immunoSEQ multiplex PCR; TCRdb's copy has only in-frame clones and lacks some. The sample lists about 140,000 clones; around 80% were seen once. Sequencing was performed on PBMCs. The receptor source for this set is a female donor in good health and CMV-seronegative.

The chain employs TRBV7-3 and TRBJ2-7; 10 nucleotides agree with TRBD2. This CDR3 has 14 residues. V dropped 4 bases and J dropped 4; count of bases not matched to a gene: 4. Germline V CDR1 and CDR2: SGHTA, FQGTGA. The CDR3 region has the DNA TGTGCCAGCAGCTCCAGCGGGAGGGAGTACGAGCAGTACTTC. Encoded protein: CASSSSGREYEQYF.

The chain joins TRBV6-1 to TRBJ2-5; D not resolved. CDR1 MNHNS and CDR2 SASEGT come from the germline V gene. Trimming pared 4 bases from V and 4 bases from J, leaving 7 bases between. This CDR3 contains 12 residues. CDR3 sequence: CASSATVETQYF. The DNA for the CDR3 is TGTGCCAGCAGTGCAACAGTAGAGACCCAGTACTTC.

This sequence joins TRBV7-8 and TRBJ1-1; tentative D call: TRBD1 (6 bases). This CDR3 is 15 amino acids long. V gave up 5 bases and J gave up 5 bases, with 18 bases separating them. Germline CDR1 SGHVS, CDR2 FQNEAQ. The CDR3 loop is CASSQRPGQRTEAFF. CDR3 sequence (DNA): TGTGCCAGCAGCCAACGGCCCGGACAGCGGACTGAAGCTTTCTTT.

The CDR3, as DNA: TGTGCCAGCAGTGAACGGAGCGGGACGTACTACAATGAGCAGTTCTTC. It is translated as CASSERSGTYYNEQFF. J is TRBJ2-1 and V is TRBV2; 7 bases are a match to TRBD2. With V trimmed by 2 bases and J by 3 bases, 7 bases remained unmatched. Per germline, CDR1 SNHLY and CDR2 FYNNEI. The length of the CDR3 is 16 residues.

The chain couples TRBV30 to TRBJ2-7, with D perhaps matching TRBD2 (6 bases). The CDR3 has 14 residues. Trimming pared 2 bases from V and 3 bases from J, leaving 14 bases between. Germline V gene sequence: CDR1 GTSNPN, CDR2 SVGIG (reference sequence). In DNA, the CDR3 is TGTGCCTGGAGTCTAGGGGACTCGCTCTACGAGCAGTACTTC. It yields the protein CAWSLGDSLYEQYF.

The rearrangement joins TRBV29-1 to TRBJ1-5; D may be TRBD1 (6 bases). This CDR3 comprises 13 residues. The V end lost 7 bases, the J end lost 0 bases, and 10 bases lay between the germline ends. Germline CDR1 and CDR2: SQVTM and ANQGSEA. The CDR3 nucleotides read TGCAGCGCAAGACAGGATAGCAATCAGCCCCAGCATTTT. It encodes CSARQDSNQPQHF.

In its sample, this clone was seen a few times. The chain carries TRBV15 and TRBJ2-1, with 7 bases fitting TRBD2. The V gene's germline CDR1 is LNHNV and CDR2 YYDKDF (reference sequence). J gave up 10 bases and V 0 bases, and 12 bases lay outside the gene matches. This CDR3 contains 16 residues. As DNA, the CDR3 is TGTGCCACCAGCAGAGAGATGGGGGGGACCCGGGGAGAGCAGTTCTTC. Encoded protein: CATSREMGGTRGEQFF.

The chain employs TRBV7-2 and TRBJ1-3; 8 nucleotides match TRBD1. The germline V gene has CDR1 SGHTA and CDR2 FQGNSA. The CDR3 extends over 15 amino acids. Losses at the gene ends were 4 bases for V and 4 bases for J; bases not matched to a gene: 6. CDR3 sequence (DNA): TGTGCCAGCAGCTCCGACAGGGGAGGCGGAAACACCATATATTTT. Protein: CASSSDRGGGNTIYF.

The chain carries TRBV4-3 and TRBJ1-6; 8 bases match TRBD1. J lost 8 bases, V lost 6 bases, and 9 bases had no gene match. There are 15 residues in the CDR3. The germline V gene has CDR1 LGHNA and CDR2 YSLEER. CDR3 sequence reads: CASSPGQALDSPLHF. CDR3 nucleotides: TGCGCCAGCAGTCCGGGACAGGCCCTCGATTCACCCCTCCACTTT.

This sequence joins TRBV18 and TRBJ1-1; TRBD1 agrees at 7 bases. The J segment lost 3 bases and the V segment lost 4 bases, leaving 8 bases of the junction unmatched. This CDR3 has 15 residues. Per germline, CDR1 KGHSH and CDR2 LQKENI. The CDR3 is CASSRRGGPDTEAFF. CDR3 coding DNA: TGTGCCAGCTCACGGCGAGGGGGCCCCGACACTGAAGCTTTCTTT.

This chain joins TRBV7-8 and TRBJ2-7; D is unclear. Deletions cut 1 base from V and 4 bases from J, with 8 bases between. This CDR3 has 13 amino acids. Germline V gene data show CDR1 as SGHVS and CDR2 as FQNEAQ. The CDR3 nucleotides read TGTGCCAGCAGCTTAGAACGGTTATACGAGCAGTACTTC. Protein product: CASSLERLYEQYF.

The rearrangement uses TRBV5-4 and TRBJ1-1; 9 positions match TRBD1. The CDR3 covers 16 residues. With 2 bases clipped from V and 6 bases from J, the junction kept 11 bases outside the gene matches. Germline V gene lookup returns CDR1 SGHNT and CDR2 YYREEE (reference sequence). The CDR3: CASSLPGQGFFSEAFF. In DNA, the CDR3 is TGTGCCAGCAGCTTACCGGGACAGGGCTTTTTCTCTGAAGCTTTCTTT.

J is TRBJ2-2 and V is TRBV28; 8 bases map to TRBD2. V lost 5 bases to trimming and J lost 5 bases; unmatched junction nucleotides: 7. Germline lookup yields CDR1 MDHEN and CDR2 SYDVKM. This CDR3 has 15 amino acids. The CDR3 DNA sequence: TGTGCCAGCAGTCCCAGCGGGAGAGGTACCGGGGAGCTGTTTTTT. Its protein product is CASSPSGRGTGELFF.